A single sample gave rise to the 5 T cell receptor beta chains below, sequenced in a study of blood T cell repertoires in COVID-19. Sequencing was performed with immunoSEQ multiplex PCR; in TCRdb, only in-frame clones are kept and a portion is missing. The sample shows about 240,000 clones, roughly 83% of them seen only once. What was sequenced was peripheral blood. The receptors come from a man at least 80 years old with acute or convalescent COVID-19.

In its sample, this clone was seen once. The V and J genes are TRBV7-2 and TRBJ1-2; 7 nucleotides agree with TRBD1. J gave up 5 bases and V 2 bases, and 5 bases lay outside the gene matches. The V gene's germline CDR1 is SGHTA and CDR2 FQGNSA. This CDR3 has 14 amino acids. As DNA, the CDR3 is TGTGCCAGCAGCTTAAACAGGGGAAATTATGGCTACACCTTC. This gives the protein CASSLNRGNYGYTF. Variable domain in full (rest from reference TRBV7-2 and TRBJ1-2): GAGVSQSPSNKVTEKGKDVELRCDPISGHTALYWYRQSLGQGLEFLIYFQGNSAPDKSGLPSDRFSAERTGGSVSTLTIQRTQQEDSAVYLCASSLNRGNYGYTFGSGTRLTVV.

The V gene is TRBV18, the J gene TRBJ2-2; the D gene is possibly TRBD1 (6 bases). Germline lookup yields CDR1 KGHSH and CDR2 LQKENI. There are 15 residues in the CDR3. Trimming removed 3 bases at V and 3 bases at J, with 11 bases between. The CDR3 here is CASSPRTAHTGELFF. The CDR3 nucleotides read TGTGCCAGCTCACCGCGGACAGCCCACACCGGGGAGCTGTTTTTT.

The chain couples TRBV7-2 to TRBJ2-3, with no clear D. The CDR3 runs to 16 residues. The V end was cut by 3 bases, the J end by 2 bases, with 15 bases between. Looked up from germline, CDR1 is SGHTA and CDR2 is FQGNSA. The CDR3 region is CASSLRSVGNTDTQYF. As DNA, the CDR3 is TGTGCCAGCAGCTTGCGGTCGGTCGGAAACACAGATACGCAGTATTTT.

The rearrangement links TRBV7-3 to TRBJ2-1, with 11 bases fitting TRBD2. The CDR3 extends over 16 amino acids. The germline V gene has CDR1 SGHTA and CDR2 FQGTGA. V lost 4 bases to trimming and J lost 3 bases; unmatched junction nucleotides: 5. CDR3: CASSSRGTSGYNEQFF. In nucleotides, the CDR3 is TGTGCCAGCAGCTCGAGGGGGACTAGCGGCTACAATGAGCAGTTCTTC.

This chain joins TRBV11-3 and TRBJ1-3, with unresolved D. V was cut by 5 bases and J by 4 bases, with 9 bases left in between. The CDR3 length is 13 residues. Germline assignment: CDR1 SGHNT and CDR2 YENEEA. The CDR3 sequence: CASSATGGNTIYF. CDR3 nucleotides: TGTGCCAGCAGCGCCACGGGGGGAAACACCATATATTTT. Combining the CDR3 with reference TRBV11-3 and TRBJ1-3 gives the whole variable domain EAGVVQSPRYKIIEKKQPVAFWCNPISGHNTLYWYLQNLGQGPELLIRYENEEAVDDSQLPKDRFSAERLKGVDSTLKIQPAELGDSAVYLCASSATGGNTIYFGEGSWLTVV.